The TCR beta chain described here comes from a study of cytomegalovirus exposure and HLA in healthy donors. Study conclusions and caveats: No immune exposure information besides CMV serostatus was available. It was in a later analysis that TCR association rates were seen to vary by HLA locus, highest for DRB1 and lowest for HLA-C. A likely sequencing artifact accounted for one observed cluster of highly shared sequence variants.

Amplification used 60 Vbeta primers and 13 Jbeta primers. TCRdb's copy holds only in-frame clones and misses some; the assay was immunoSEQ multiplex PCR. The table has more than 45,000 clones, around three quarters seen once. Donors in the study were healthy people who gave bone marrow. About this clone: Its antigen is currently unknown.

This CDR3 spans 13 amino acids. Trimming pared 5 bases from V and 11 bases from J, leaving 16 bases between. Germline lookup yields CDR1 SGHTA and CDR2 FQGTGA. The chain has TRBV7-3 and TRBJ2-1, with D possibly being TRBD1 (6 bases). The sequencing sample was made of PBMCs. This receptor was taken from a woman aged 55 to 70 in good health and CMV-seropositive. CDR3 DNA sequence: TGTGCCAGCAGCCTCCAACAGGGTTTAAAGCAGTTCTTC. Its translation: CASSLQQGLKQFF. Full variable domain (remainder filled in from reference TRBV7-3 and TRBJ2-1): GAGVSQTPSNKVTEKGKYVELRCDPISGHTALYWYRQSLGQGPEFLIYFQGTGAADDSGLPNDRFFAVRPEGSVSTLKIQRTERGDSAVYLCASSLQQGLKQFFGPGTRLTVL.